This T cell receptor (beta chain) comes out of a study of OX40 agonist ivuxolimab in advanced cancers. The overall study: With ivuxolimab, an agonistic anti-OX40 (CD134) antibody, patients were treated. Two cutaneous melanoma patients and one hepatocellular carcinoma patient, three in all, had partial responses. Study-level points and caveats: Not determined was the antigen specificity of the expanded peripheral T cells.

Germline-derived CDR1 and CDR2 are MDHEN and SYDVKM. The CDR3 covers 14 residues. V was pared by 0 bases and J by 7 bases, with 4 bases of the junction left unmatched. A word on this clone: Its antigen is unidentified.

Assay used: immunoSEQ multiplex PCR; TCRdb lists only in-frame clones, some missing. The data show over 55,000 clones, 80% seen once. V is TRBV28 and J is TRBJ2-7, with 9 positions matching TRBD2. This sequence was found in an adult with an advanced solid tumor such as melanoma, head and neck, liver or kidney cancer. The sequences come from CD4+ or CD8+ T cells sorted from blood, collected in a trial of the OX40 agonist ivuxolimab. In DNA form, the CDR3 reads TGTGCCAGCAGTTTATGGCGAGCGGGAGGTGAGCAGTACTTC. Encoded protein: CASSLWRAGGEQYF.